The present T cell receptor beta chain was sequenced within a study of T cells in Graves' hyperthyroidism and ophthalmopathy (dated by TCRdb to the late 2010s). About the investigation overall: To identify distinguishing TCR V-J signatures, a discovery cohort of 90 to 100 patients was used, comprising some 45 with Graves' ophthalmopathy and around 57 with stable Graves' hyperthyroidism. An independent validation cohort of under 20 hyperthyroidism patients and approximately 16 patients who later progressed to ophthalmopathy tested prospective prediction of ophthalmopathy. The 100 discovery patients were randomly divided into training and test sets at a 7:3 ratio. In several Graves' hyperthyroidism patients, the study also compared T-cell repertoires from thyroid tissue with T-cell repertoires from blood. Once sampling was done, hyperthyroidism patients were given methimazole at a starting dose of 30 mg daily, whereas ophthalmopathy patients were given high-dose intravenous methylprednisolone. According to the paper, TCR Vbeta CDR3 sequencing was carried out on about 140 peripheral blood samples, which came from under 50 ophthalmopathy, roughly 75 hyperthyroidism and roughly 17 progressor patients. The study at large found these results: During validation, the model predicted progression to ophthalmopathy a median of around 7 months ahead of onset, with almost 71% sensitivity and roughly 75% specificity. Ophthalmopathy was separated from stable hyperthyroidism by a 13 V-J signature model, with about 88% sensitivity and 81% to 82% specificity obtained in cross-validation and 80%/75% obtained in testing. Most expanded thyroid clonotypes (frequency above 0.001) were also detected in blood, suggesting blood repertoires may reflect thyroid immune responses. No statistical method was used to set the sample size in advance, and investigators knew the group allocation.

The study excluded patients with uncontrolled infections, other autoimmune diseases, pregnancy or lactation. Clinical symptoms, serum thyroxine and TRAb, thyroid ultrasound, and orbital computed tomography formed the basis for the diagnoses. Total RNA was extracted with Trizol reagent, and quality was checked on an Agilent 2100 Bioanalyzer. This clonotype was found a few times. The antigen this receptor binds is unknown. Base-call qualities are not available, and no considerably larger clone is one nucleotide away. TCR beta CDR3 regions were amplified from RNA transcripts. The first round of RT-PCR for the TCR CDR3 was performed with the HTBI primer set and the Qiagen OneStep RT-PCR kit. The libraries were constructed in a second round of multiplex PCR and then size-selected and purified. Sequencing of the libraries was done on an Illumina HiSeq2000 using paired-end 100 bp reads. In the authors' own workflow: Raw data were processed with SOAPnuke, discarding reads with adapters, uncalled bases, mean Phred below 15, or no exact constant-primer or identifier match. COPE v1.2.5 was used to merge high-quality paired reads, and clonotypes were defined as unique nucleotide sequences. Clonotypes were aligned to IMGT TRBV, TRBD and TRBJ reference segments using MiTCR v1.1. The analysis was restricted to V-J combinations with a frequency above 0.0001, which together covered roughly 99% of the repertoires. The TCS score was defined as the ratio of F50 (clonal expansion) to E x V (chaos), calculated using BLOSUM62-based TCRdist between CDR3 peptides within each V-J. Welch's t-statistics and random forest reduced approximately 520 V-J features to around 14, which were used in a naive Bayes classifier (R e1071). The similarity between thyroid and blood repertoires was quantified using the Morisita-Horn index. Using fastp at Q25 and MiXCR, TCRdb reprocessed the public reads and kept productive beta chains. Rows with one shared CDR3 protein collapse into an entry with the most common genes and DNA. The V and J calls here are based on TCRdb, not the publication. This sample gives 600,000 to 700,000 distinct CDR3 sequences in total; 45% of them show up just once. About 7.2% of the sample goes to the ten largest clones.

A distance of 8 bases separates the germline ends of V and J, which lose 2 bases and 0 bases respectively. Including cysteine and phenylalanine, the CDR3 has 15 amino acids. The retained sequence is limited to the CDR3, 45 bases, with the frame set at the first base. The sample was peripheral blood or thyroid tissue (not recorded which). This clonotype originated in an adult man with Graves' disease, either hyperthyroidism or ophthalmopathy (not recorded which). The receptor chain draws on TRBV12-3 or TRBV12-4 and TRBJ1-5, with the D segment identity uncertain. DNA sequence: TGTGCCAGCAGTTTACGGGCTAATAGCAATCAGCCCCAGCATTTT. This gives the protein CASSLRANSNQPQHF.